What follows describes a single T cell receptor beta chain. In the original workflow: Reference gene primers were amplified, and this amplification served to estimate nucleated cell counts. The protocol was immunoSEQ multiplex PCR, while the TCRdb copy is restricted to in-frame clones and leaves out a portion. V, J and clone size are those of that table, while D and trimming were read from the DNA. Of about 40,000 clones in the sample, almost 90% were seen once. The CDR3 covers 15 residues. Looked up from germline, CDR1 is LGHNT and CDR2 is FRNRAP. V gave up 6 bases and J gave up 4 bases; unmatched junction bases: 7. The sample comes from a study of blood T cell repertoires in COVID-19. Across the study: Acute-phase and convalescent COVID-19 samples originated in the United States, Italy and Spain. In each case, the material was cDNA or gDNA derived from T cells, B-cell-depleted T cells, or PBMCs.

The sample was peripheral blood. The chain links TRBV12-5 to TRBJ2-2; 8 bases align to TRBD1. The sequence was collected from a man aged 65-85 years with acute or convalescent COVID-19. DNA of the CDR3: TGTGCTAGTGGACCGCAGGGGGCGGGCACCGGGGAGCTGTTTTTT. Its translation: CASGPQGAGTGELFF.